This TCR beta chain stems from a study of Ad26.COV2.S vaccination and SARS-CoV-2 variants. The CDR3 spans 13 residues. J was trimmed by 5 bases and V by 11 bases; bases with no gene match: 5. The V gene's germline CDR1 is SEHNR and CDR2 FQNEAQ (reference sequence). Treatment of the sample: some 20 received Ad26.COV2.S at low or high dose, single or two shots; 5 received placebo; per-sample allocation not given. Day 63 after the first vaccine or placebo injection was the time point for sampling. Donation came from an adult in Boston who was aged 18-55 years. This vaccine is an Ad26 vector that expresses the Wuhan-strain SARS-CoV-2 spike. TCRdb's table, derived via immunoSEQ multiplex PCR, lists solely in-frame clones and lacks some. The table lists around 450,000 clones, roughly nine tenths of them singletons.

This chain connects TRBV7-9 to TRBJ2-2; TRBD1 matches 10 bases. The sample consisted of peripheral blood, taken in a trial of Ad26.COV2.S vaccine versus placebo. The clonotype was recovered from a person between 18 and 65 years old who received the Ad26.COV2.S COVID-19 vaccine or a placebo. The CDR3 region is CAGTGDGTGELFF. The CDR3 bases are TGTGCCGGGACAGGGGACGGGACCGGGGAGCTGTTTTTT.